This T cell receptor beta chain stems from a study of shared clonotypes between healthy human individuals. Study results and limitations: An expected dependence of interdonor clonotype sharing on sequencing depth was noted.

None of the donors, who were healthy HIV-negative adults, had recently had acute infections or vaccinations. Genomic DNA came from tens of millions of PBMCs in unsorted samples. Samples underwent the assay at deep level. Repertoires were generated with immunoSEQ multiplex PCR, while TCRdb's copy carries only in-frame clones and drops some. The table shows about half a million clones, with 70% to 80% occurring only once. Worth noting for this clone: Its antigen is not identified.

Looked up from germline, CDR1 is LNHDA and CDR2 is SQIVND (reference sequence). V lost 3 bases and J lost 0; bases outside the gene matches: 6. The CDR3 covers 16 residues. The sample taken for sequencing was PBMCs. This clonotype originated in a woman between 35 and 50 years old in good health. Some clones in this sample may be carry-over from other donors' samples. The chain uses TRBV19 and TRBJ2-5, with TRBD2 identical over 8 bases. CDR3 residues: CASSIRLAPHQETQYF. DNA of the CDR3: TGTGCCAGTAGTATTAGACTAGCGCCCCACCAAGAGACCCAGTACTTC.